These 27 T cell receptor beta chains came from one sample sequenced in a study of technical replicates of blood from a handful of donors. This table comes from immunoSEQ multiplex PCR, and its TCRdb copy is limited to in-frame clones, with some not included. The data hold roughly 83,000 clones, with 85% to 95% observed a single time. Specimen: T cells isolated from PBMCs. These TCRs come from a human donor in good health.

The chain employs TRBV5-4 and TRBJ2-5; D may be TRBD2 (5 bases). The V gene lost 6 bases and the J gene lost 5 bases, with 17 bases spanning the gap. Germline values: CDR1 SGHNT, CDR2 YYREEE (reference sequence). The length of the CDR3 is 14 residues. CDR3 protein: CASTHEGAAETQYF. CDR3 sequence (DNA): TGTGCCAGCACCCATGAGGGAGCGGCGGAGACCCAGTACTTC. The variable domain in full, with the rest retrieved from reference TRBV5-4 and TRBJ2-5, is ETGVTQSPTHLIKTRGQQVTLRCSSQSGHNTVSWYQQALGQGPQFIFQYYREEENGRGNFPPRFSGLQFPNYSSELNVNALELDDSALYLCASTHEGAAETQYFGPGTRLLVL.

CDR3 sequence: CASSRDSVSIGYTF. As DNA, the CDR3 is TGTGCCAGTAGTCGCGATAGTGTGTCTATTGGCTACACCTTC. This sequence joins TRBV19 and TRBJ1-2; D remains unclear. There are 14 residues in the CDR3. V lost 5 bases and J 7 bases, leaving 17 bases between the germline ends. Germline lookup yields CDR1 LNHDA and CDR2 SQIVND (reference sequence).

In nucleotides, the CDR3 is TGTGCCAGCAGTACGACCGGGACAGGGTCCTACGAGCAGTACTTC. Translating it yields CASSTTGTGSYEQYF. The genes are TRBV11-2 and TRBJ2-7; 9 bases fit TRBD1. The CDR3 is 15 amino acids. Unmatched junction bases numbered 7, after V lost 6 bases and J lost 1 base. Germline V lookup: CDR1 SGHAT, CDR2 FQNNGV.

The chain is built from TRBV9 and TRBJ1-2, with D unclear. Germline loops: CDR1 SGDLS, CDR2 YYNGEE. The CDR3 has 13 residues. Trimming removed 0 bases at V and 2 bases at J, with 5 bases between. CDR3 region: CASSVDKNYGYTF. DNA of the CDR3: TGTGCCAGCAGCGTAGACAAAAACTATGGCTACACCTTC.

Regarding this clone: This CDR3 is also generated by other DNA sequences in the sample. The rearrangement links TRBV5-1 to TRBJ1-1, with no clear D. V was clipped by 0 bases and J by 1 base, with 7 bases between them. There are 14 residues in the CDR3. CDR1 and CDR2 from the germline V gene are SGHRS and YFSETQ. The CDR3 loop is CASSLAPGNTEAFF. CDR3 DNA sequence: TGCGCCAGCAGCTTGGCCCCCGGGAACACTGAAGCTTTCTTT.

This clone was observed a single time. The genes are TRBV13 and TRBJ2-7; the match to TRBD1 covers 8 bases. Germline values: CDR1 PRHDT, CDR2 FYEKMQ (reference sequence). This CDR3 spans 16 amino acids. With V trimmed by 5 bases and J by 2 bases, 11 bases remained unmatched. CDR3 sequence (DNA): TGTGCCAGCAGCAGCTTGGACAGGGTGGGTCCCTACGAGCAGTACTTC. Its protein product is CASSSLDRVGPYEQYF.

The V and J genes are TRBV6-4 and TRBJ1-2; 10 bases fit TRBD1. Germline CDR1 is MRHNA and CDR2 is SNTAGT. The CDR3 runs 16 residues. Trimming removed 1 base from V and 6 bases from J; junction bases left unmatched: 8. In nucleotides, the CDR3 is TGTGCCAGCAGTGACTACTCGACAGGGGGCGCCGATGGCTACACCTTC. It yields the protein CASSDYSTGGADGYTF.

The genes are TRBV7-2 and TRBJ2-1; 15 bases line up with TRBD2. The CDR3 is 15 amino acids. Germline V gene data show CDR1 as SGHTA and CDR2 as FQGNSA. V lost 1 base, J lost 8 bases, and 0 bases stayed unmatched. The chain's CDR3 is CASSLGTSGGDEQFF. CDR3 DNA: TGTGCCAGCAGCTTAGGGACTAGCGGGGGGGATGAGCAGTTCTTC.

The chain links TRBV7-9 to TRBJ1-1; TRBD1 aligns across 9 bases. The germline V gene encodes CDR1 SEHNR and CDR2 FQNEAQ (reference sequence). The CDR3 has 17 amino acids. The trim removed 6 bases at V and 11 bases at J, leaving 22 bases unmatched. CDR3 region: CASRPSLQGAMPLRAFF. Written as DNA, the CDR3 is TGTGCCAGCAGACCATCCTTACAGGGGGCGATGCCCCTGAGGGCTTTCTTT.

CDR3 sequence (DNA): TGTGCCAGCAGTTACTCCCAGACTTACCTGAACACTGAAGCTTTCTTT. It yields the protein CASSYSQTYLNTEAFF. This sequence joins TRBV6-6 and TRBJ1-1; D not resolved. Germline assignment: CDR1 MNHNY and CDR2 SVGAGI (reference sequence). V shed 0 bases and J shed 0 bases, with 11 bases lying between them. The CDR3 loop spans 16 amino acids.

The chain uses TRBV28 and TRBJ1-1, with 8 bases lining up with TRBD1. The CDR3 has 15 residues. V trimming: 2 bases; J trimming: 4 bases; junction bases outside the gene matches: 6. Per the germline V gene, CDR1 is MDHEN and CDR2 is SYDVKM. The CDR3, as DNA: TGTGCCAGCAGTTTACCCTCAGGGGGCAGCACTGAAGCTTTCTTT. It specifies CASSLPSGGSTEAFF.

The CDR3 region has the DNA TGCGCCAGCAGCCGTTTCGGGGGAATAGTTGCAACTAATGAAAAACTGTTTTTT. Protein: CASSRFGGIVATNEKLFF. The gene calls are TRBV5-1 and TRBJ1-4; tentatively, D is TRBD1 (5 bases). Germline lookup yields CDR1 SGHRS and CDR2 YFSETQ. CDR3 length equals 18 residues. Trimming removed 4 bases at V and 0 bases at J, with 19 bases between. Supplemented by reference TRBV5-1 and TRBJ1-4, the full variable domain reads KAGVTQTPRYLIKTRGQQVTLSCSPISGHRSVSWYQQTPGQGLQFLFEYFSETQRNKGNFPGRFSGRQFSNSRSEMNVSTLELGDSALYLCASSRFGGIVATNEKLFFGSGTQLSVL.

CDR3 sequence reads: CASRGLGISYEQYF. DNA of the CDR3: TGTGCCAGTAGGGGACTAGGAATCTCCTACGAGCAGTACTTC. V usage is TRBV19 and J usage is TRBJ2-7; 8 bases are shared with TRBD2. V shed 6 bases and J 0 bases; nucleotides not matched to a gene: 4. Germline V gene sequence: CDR1 LNHDA, CDR2 SQIVND (reference sequence). The CDR3 length is 14 residues.

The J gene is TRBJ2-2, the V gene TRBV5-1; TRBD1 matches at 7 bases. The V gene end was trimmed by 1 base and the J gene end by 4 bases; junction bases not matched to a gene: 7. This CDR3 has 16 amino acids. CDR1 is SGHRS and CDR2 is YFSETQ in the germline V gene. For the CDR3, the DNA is TGCGCCAGCAGCTTGCAACAGGGGTCGGGCACCGGGGAGCTGTTTTTT. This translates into CASSLQQGSGTGELFF.

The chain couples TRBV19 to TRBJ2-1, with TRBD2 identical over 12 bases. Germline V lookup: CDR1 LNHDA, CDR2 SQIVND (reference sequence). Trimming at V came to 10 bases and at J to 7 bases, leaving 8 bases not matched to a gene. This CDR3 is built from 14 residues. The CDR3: CAISWTSGTNEQFF. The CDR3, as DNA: TGTGCCATCTCTTGGACTAGCGGGACGAATGAGCAGTTCTTC.

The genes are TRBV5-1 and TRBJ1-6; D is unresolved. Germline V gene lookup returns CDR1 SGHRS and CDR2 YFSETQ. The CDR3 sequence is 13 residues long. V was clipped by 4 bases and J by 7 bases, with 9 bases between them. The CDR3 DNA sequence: TGCGCCAGCAGCCGACAATCGAATTCACCCCTCCACTTT. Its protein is CASSRQSNSPLHF.

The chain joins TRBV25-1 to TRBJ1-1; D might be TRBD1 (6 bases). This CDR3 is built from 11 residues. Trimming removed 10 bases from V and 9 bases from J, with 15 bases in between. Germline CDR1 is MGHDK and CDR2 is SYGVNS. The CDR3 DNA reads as TGTGCCACCCAAATTAGGGGGAAAGCTTTCTTT. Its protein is CATQIRGKAFF.

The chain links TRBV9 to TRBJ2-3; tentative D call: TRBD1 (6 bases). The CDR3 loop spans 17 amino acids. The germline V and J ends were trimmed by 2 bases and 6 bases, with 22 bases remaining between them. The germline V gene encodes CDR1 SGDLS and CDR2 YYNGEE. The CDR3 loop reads CASSVTARTALGDTQYF. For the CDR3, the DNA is TGTGCCAGCAGCGTGACAGCCCGGACAGCCCTGGGGGATACGCAGTATTTT.

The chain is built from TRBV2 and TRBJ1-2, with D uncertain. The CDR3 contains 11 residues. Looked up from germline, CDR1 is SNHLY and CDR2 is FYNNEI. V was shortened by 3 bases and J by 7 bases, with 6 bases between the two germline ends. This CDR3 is CASSDGGGYTF. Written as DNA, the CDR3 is TGTGCCAGCAGTGATGGCGGTGGCTACACCTTC.

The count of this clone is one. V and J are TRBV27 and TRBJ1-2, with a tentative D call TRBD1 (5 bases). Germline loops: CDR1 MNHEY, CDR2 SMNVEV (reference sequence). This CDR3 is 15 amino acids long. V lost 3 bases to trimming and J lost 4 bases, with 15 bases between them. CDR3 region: CASSFHPRGIYGYTF. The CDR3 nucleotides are TGTGCCAGCAGTTTCCACCCCCGGGGGATCTATGGCTACACCTTC.

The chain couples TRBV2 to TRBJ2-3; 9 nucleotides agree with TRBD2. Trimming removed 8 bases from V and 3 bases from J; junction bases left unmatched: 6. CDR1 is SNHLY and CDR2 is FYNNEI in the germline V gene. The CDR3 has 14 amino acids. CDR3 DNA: TGTGCCAGCCTCGGACTAGCGTCGACAGATACGCAGTATTTT. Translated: CASLGLASTDTQYF.

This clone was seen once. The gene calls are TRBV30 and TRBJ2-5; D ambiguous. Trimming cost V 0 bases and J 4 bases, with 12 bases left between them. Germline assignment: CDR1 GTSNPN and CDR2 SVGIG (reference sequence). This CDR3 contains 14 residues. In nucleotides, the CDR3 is TGTGCCTGGAGTGTAACTCGGCTAGGAGAGACCCAGTACTTC. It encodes CAWSVTRLGETQYF.

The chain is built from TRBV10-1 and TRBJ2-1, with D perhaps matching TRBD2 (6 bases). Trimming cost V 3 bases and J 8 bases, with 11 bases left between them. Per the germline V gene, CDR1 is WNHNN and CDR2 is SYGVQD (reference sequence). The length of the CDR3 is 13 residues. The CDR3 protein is CASSEREWHEQFF. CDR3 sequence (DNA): TGCGCCAGCAGTGAACGGGAGTGGCATGAGCAGTTCTTC.

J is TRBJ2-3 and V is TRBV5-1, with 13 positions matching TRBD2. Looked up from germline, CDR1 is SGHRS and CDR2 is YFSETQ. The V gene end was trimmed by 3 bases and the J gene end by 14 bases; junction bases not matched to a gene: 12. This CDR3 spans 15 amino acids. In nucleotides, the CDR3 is TGCGCCAGCAGCTCCTTAGGGACTAGCGGGGAGTTCACGTATTTT. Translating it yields CASSSLGTSGEFTYF.

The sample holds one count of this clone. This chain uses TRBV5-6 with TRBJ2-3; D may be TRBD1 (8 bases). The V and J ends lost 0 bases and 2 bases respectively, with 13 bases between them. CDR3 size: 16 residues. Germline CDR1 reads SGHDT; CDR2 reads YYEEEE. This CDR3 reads CASSLDRGGLTDTQYF. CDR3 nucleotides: TGTGCCAGCAGCTTGGACAGGGGGGGTCTCACAGATACGCAGTATTTT.

The CDR3 DNA is TGTGCCAGCAGCAGACATCAAGAGACCCAGTACTTC. Its protein is CASSRHQETQYF. The gene calls are TRBV5-4 and TRBJ2-5, with D unresolved. The germline gives CDR1 SGHNT, CDR2 YYREEE (reference sequence). The CDR3 sequence is 12 residues long. The germline V and J ends were trimmed by 4 bases and 2 bases, with 6 bases remaining between them. Full variable domain (remainder filled in from reference TRBV5-4 and TRBJ2-5): ETGVTQSPTHLIKTRGQQVTLRCSSQSGHNTVSWYQQALGQGPQFIFQYYREEENGRGNFPPRFSGLQFPNYSSELNVNALELDDSALYLCASSRHQETQYFGPGTRLLVL.

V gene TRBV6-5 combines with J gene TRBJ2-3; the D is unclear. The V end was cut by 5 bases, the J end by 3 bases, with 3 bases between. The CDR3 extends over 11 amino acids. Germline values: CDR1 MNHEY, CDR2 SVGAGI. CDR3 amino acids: CASSPTDTQYF. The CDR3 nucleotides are TGTGCCAGCAGTCCTACAGATACGCAGTATTTT.